The source of this T cell receptor (beta chain) is a study of metastatic and nonmetastatic thyroid tumors. Study results and caveats: Significantly greater TCR beta diversity was reportedly found in malignant thyroid tumors than in benign nodules (in blood and tumor).

As regards this clone: As yet, its antigen is unknown.

The CDR3 sequence is 15 residues long. Germline CDR1 LNHDA, CDR2 SQIVND (reference sequence). V was clipped by 1 base and J by 4 bases, with 13 bases between them. TCRdb re-clonotyped the PCR reads via MiXCR. The sample shows roughly 16,000 clones, 15% to 18% of them seen only once. Thyroid surgery had not been preceded by any treatment in any patient. This TCR came from a female donor with papillary thyroid cancer or a benign thyroid nodule (not recorded which). Some clones in this sample may be carry-over from other donors' samples. Sequencing input: blood. The chain has TRBV19 and TRBJ1-1; TRBD1 is a possible D gene (5 bases). The CDR3 DNA reads as TGTGCCAGTAGTATAGTGGGGGAATCGGGCACTGAAGCTTTCTTT. This gives the protein CASSIVGESGTEAFF.